This T cell receptor beta chain came from a study of cytomegalovirus exposure and HLA in healthy donors. Study context: Within an early data release were approximately 85 million unique TCRs drawn from HLA-typed donors. Findings and limits, study-wide: Presence/absence analyses treated sequencing depth as roughly uniform across donors. Later analysis placed DRB1 highest and HLA-C lowest in TCR association rates, which differed by HLA locus.

CMV serostatus was not recorded for this donor. Germline assignment: CDR1 GTSNPN and CDR2 SVGIG (reference sequence). This CDR3 is 13 amino acids long. The PCR used 60 Vbeta and 13 Jbeta primers. Some clones are missing from TCRdb's copy, which holds only in-frame ones; the method was immunoSEQ multiplex PCR. Among 100,000 to 150,000 clones listed, about 78% were seen once. As concerns this clone: Its antigen is unknown. Relative to the germline gene, one junction end is altered; a read error may explain this. The sample carries other DNA sequences with the same CDR3.

This chain uses TRBV30 with TRBJ2-7, with D tentatively TRBD2 (6 bases). This TCR came from a human donor in good health. The sequencing input was PBMCs. CDR3 nucleotides: TGCGCCTGGAGCCGGGGGTCCACCTACGAGCAGTACTTC. Residues: CAWSRGSTYEQYF.